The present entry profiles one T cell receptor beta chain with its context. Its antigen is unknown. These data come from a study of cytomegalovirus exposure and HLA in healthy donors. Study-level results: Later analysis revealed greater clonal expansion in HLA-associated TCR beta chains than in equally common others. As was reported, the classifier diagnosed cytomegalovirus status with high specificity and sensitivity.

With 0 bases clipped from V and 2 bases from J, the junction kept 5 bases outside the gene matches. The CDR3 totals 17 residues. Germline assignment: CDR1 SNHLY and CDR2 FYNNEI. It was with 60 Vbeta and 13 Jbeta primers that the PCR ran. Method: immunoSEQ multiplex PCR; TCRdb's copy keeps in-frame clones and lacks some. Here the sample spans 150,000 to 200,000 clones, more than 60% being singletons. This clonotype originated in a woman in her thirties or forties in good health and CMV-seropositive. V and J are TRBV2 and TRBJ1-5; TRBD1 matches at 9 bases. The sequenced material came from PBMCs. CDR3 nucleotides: TGTGCCAGCAGTGAAGCCCGCCGGGACAGGGGCAATCAGCCCCAGCATTTT. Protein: CASSEARRDRGNQPQHF. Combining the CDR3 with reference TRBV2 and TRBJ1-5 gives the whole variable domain EPEVTQTPSHQVTQMGQEVILRCVPISNHLYFYWYRQILGQKVEFLVSFYNNEISEKSEIFDDQFSVERPDGSNFTLKIRSTKLEDSAMYFCASSEARRDRGNQPQHFGDGTRLSIL.